In its sample, the clone carrying this T cell receptor beta chain was seen once. Antigen specificity is unknown. The data are from a study of T cell responses to AZD1222 COVID-19 vaccine. General study points: Unmutated regions of variants are reportedly targeted by nearly half of spike-specific TCRs.

Profiling relied on immunoSEQ multiplex PCR, and the TCRdb table lists in-frame clones only, not all of them. The sample holds approximately 150,000 clones, 80% to 90% seen once. The CDR3 totals 13 residues. Germline V CDR1 and CDR2: MDHEN, SYDVKM. Trimming removed 4 bases from V and 8 bases from J, with 11 bases in between. This receptor was obtained from an adult in good health. The specimen was peripheral blood, collected on day 0 of AZD1222 vaccination. V gene TRBV28 combines with J gene TRBJ1-4, with D tentatively TRBD1 (6 bases). The CDR3 region has the DNA TGTGCCAGCAGTTCAGCAGGGGACGAAAAACTGTTTTTT. Residues: CASSSAGDEKLFF.